Listed below are T cell receptor beta chains from one sample, sequenced in a study of blood T cell repertoires in COVID-19. Sequenced by immunoSEQ multiplex PCR; TCRdb stores in-frame clones only, minus some. The data contain about 430,000 clones, 85% to 90% of them singletons. Sequencing used PBMCs or T cells enriched from blood (not recorded which). Source of these receptors: a man younger than 45 who had recovered from COVID-19. Each CDR3 is given with its conserved first and last residue. The D gene is left open where the match is weak. Expanded clones are given a class, and other clones once, few, many or no size at all.

CDR3 DNA: TGTGCCAGCAGGGACGGACTTAGCACAGATACGCAGTATTTT; CDR3 protein: CASRDGLSTDTQYF; V gene: TRBV9; J gene: TRBJ2-3; CDR3 length: 14; D gene: NA; clone size: NA
CDR3 DNA: TGCGGTGGGGGGAACTATGGCTACACCTTC; CDR3 protein: CGGGNYGYTF; V gene: TRBV29-1; J gene: TRBJ1-2; CDR3 length: 10; D gene: NA; clone size: NA
CDR3 DNA: TGTGCCAGCAGCTCTAGTCACTCCTACGAGCAGTACTTC; CDR3 protein: CASSSSHSYEQYF; V gene: TRBV11-2; J gene: TRBJ2-7; CDR3 length: 13; D gene: NA; clone size: NA
CDR3 DNA: TGTGCCATCAGGCCAGGGGTCCATGGCTACACCTTC; CDR3 protein: CAIRPGVHGYTF; V gene: TRBV10-3; J gene: TRBJ1-2; CDR3 length: 12; D gene: NA; clone size: NA
CDR3 DNA: TGTGCCAGCAAATCTAGGACTAGCGGCCAACCCCGCTCCTACAATGAGCAGTTCTTC; CDR3 protein: CASKSRTSGQPRSYNEQFF; V gene: TRBV27; J gene: TRBJ2-1; CDR3 length: 19; D gene: TRBD2; clone size: few
CDR3 DNA: TGTGCCATCAGTGAGTCAGGTCTAGCGGGAGTTGAGCAGTTCTTC; CDR3 protein: CAISESGLAGVEQFF; V gene: TRBV10-3; J gene: TRBJ2-1; CDR3 length: 15; D gene: TRBD2; clone size: NA
CDR3 DNA: TGTGCCAGCAGCTTAAGTAACCCGGGACAGGGGTATTCACCCCTCCACTTT; CDR3 protein: CASSLSNPGQGYSPLHF; V gene: TRBV7-6; J gene: TRBJ1-6; CDR3 length: 17; D gene: TRBD1; clone size: NA
CDR3 DNA: TGTGCCAGCAACTTAGGGACAGGTTACGAGCAGTACTTC; CDR3 protein: CASNLGTGYEQYF; V gene: TRBV7-9; J gene: TRBJ2-7; CDR3 length: 13; D gene: TRBD1; clone size: NA
CDR3 DNA: TGCGCCAGCAGCTGGACCGGGACTAGCGGGTCGCCTTCCTACGAGCAGTACTTC; CDR3 protein: CASSWTGTSGSPSYEQYF; V gene: TRBV5-1; J gene: TRBJ2-7; CDR3 length: 18; D gene: TRBD2; clone size: NA
CDR3 DNA: TGCGCCAGCAGCCAAGAGACCCACCTGAGGGAAAAACTGTTTTTT; CDR3 protein: CASSQETHLREKLFF; V gene: TRBV4-1; J gene: TRBJ1-4; CDR3 length: 15; D gene: NA; clone size: NA
CDR3 DNA: TGTGCCACCAGTGATCCAAACAGGGGCTACGAGCAGTACTTC; CDR3 protein: CATSDPNRGYEQYF; V gene: TRBV24-1; J gene: TRBJ2-7; CDR3 length: 14; D gene: TRBD1; clone size: NA
CDR3 DNA: TGTGCCAGCAGCTTTCCTAGCGTGGGCTACGAGCAGTACTTC; CDR3 protein: CASSFPSVGYEQYF; V gene: TRBV5-6; J gene: TRBJ2-7; CDR3 length: 14; D gene: NA; clone size: NA
CDR3 DNA: TGTGCCAGTAGCCAAACCCATAGCGGGAAGGAGCCCGAGCAGTACTTC; CDR3 protein: CASSQTHSGKEPEQYF; V gene: TRBV19; J gene: TRBJ2-7; CDR3 length: 16; D gene: TRBD2; clone size: NA
CDR3 DNA: TGTGCCAGCAGCGCGAGTATTAGCGGGAGGTCCGTTTACGAGCAGTACTTC; CDR3 protein: CASSASISGRSVYEQYF; V gene: TRBV9; J gene: TRBJ2-7; CDR3 length: 17; D gene: TRBD2; clone size: NA
CDR3 DNA: TGTGCCACTACGACTAGCGGGAACACAGATACGCAGTATTTT; CDR3 protein: CATTTSGNTDTQYF; V gene: TRBV10-3; J gene: TRBJ2-3; CDR3 length: 14; D gene: TRBD2; clone size: NA
CDR3 DNA: TGCGCCAGCAGCTCGGGACAGGGCCAAGAGACCCAGTACTTC; CDR3 protein: CASSSGQGQETQYF; V gene: TRBV5-1; J gene: TRBJ2-5; CDR3 length: 14; D gene: TRBD1; clone size: NA
CDR3 DNA: TGTGCCAGCAGTACAACTAGCGGGAGAACCTACAATGAGCAGTTCTTC; CDR3 protein: CASSTTSGRTYNEQFF; V gene: TRBV27; J gene: TRBJ2-1; CDR3 length: 16; D gene: TRBD2; clone size: NA
CDR3 DNA: TGTGCCAGCGGGGGGACCCCAAACGAGCAGTACTTC; CDR3 protein: CASGGTPNEQYF; V gene: TRBV3-1/TRBV3-2; J gene: TRBJ2-7; CDR3 length: 12; D gene: NA; clone size: NA
CDR3 DNA: TGTGCCAGTAGTGCGAACAGGGGGCCTGGAAACACCATATATTTT; CDR3 protein: CASSANRGPGNTIYF; V gene: TRBV19; J gene: TRBJ1-3; CDR3 length: 15; D gene: TRBD1; clone size: NA
CDR3 DNA: TGTGCCAGCACCCCCCGGACTAGCGGGAGGGCATCCGGGGAGCTGTTTTTT; CDR3 protein: CASTPRTSGRASGELFF; V gene: TRBV18; J gene: TRBJ2-2; CDR3 length: 17; D gene: TRBD2; clone size: once